This is a list of T cell receptor beta chains from one sample in a study of blood T cell repertoires in COVID-19. Method: immunoSEQ multiplex PCR; TCRdb's copy keeps in-frame clones and lacks some. Of about 110,000 clones listed, over 75% were seen once; the top ten hold about 6.6%. Sample: peripheral blood. All receptors derive from a woman between 45 and 65 years old with acute or convalescent COVID-19. The CDR3 runs from the conserved cysteine through the conserved F or W. A D gene is named only where the DNA matches it firmly. A clone size is listed for some rows: how often the clone was seen (once, few, many), or a class if it is expanded.

>TRBV5-1|few|TRBJ1-1|.
TGCGCCAGCAGCTTTCGGGGATCAATGAACACTGAAGCTTTCTTT
CASSFRGSMNTEAFF
>TRBV19|once|TRBJ1-2|TRBD1
TGTGCCAGTAGTAGACAGGGACAGATCTATGGCTACACCTTC
CASSRQGQIYGYTF
>TRBV18|.|TRBJ2-3|.
TGTGCCAGCTCACCCCAACGGGGGGCCGGCGTGGACACAGATACGCAGTATTTT
CASSPQRGAGVDTDTQYF
>TRBV11-2|.|TRBJ2-5|.
TGTGCCAGCAGCCATAGGGGGTTTACAGGGTCAGGGGAGACCCAGTACTTC
CASSHRGFTGSGETQYF
>TRBV30|.|TRBJ2-7|.
TGTGCCTGGAGTGTCACAGGGTCACCGGGCGAGCAGTACTTC
CAWSVTGSPGEQYF
>TRBV28|.|TRBJ2-5|TRBD1
TGTGCCACCATGGAGCAGGGGGCAAAAGAGACCCAGTACTTC
CATMEQGAKETQYF
>TRBV6-4|.|TRBJ2-3|.
TGTGCCAGCAGTGCGGAGAGCACTACAGATACGCAGTATTTT
CASSAESTTDTQYF
>TRBV5-4|.|TRBJ1-2|.
TGTGCCAGCAGCTTGGTGGGGGCCGGAGGCTATGGCTACACCTTC
CASSLVGAGGYGYTF
>TRBV5-1|.|TRBJ1-2|.
TGCGCCAGCAGCTCGGCGTACCCAGGGACCGGGGTAGCGGATGGCTACACCTTC
CASSSAYPGTGVADGYTF
>TRBV12-3/TRBV12-4|.|TRBJ1-5|.
TGTGCCAGCAGCCCACAGAGTCAGCCCCAGCATTTT
CASSPQSQPQHF
>TRBV27|.|TRBJ2-3|.
TGTGCCAGCAGTTCGATAGTGCATCAGGGGCGATACACAGATACGCAGTATTTT
CASSSIVHQGRYTDTQYF
>TRBV9|.|TRBJ2-5|TRBD2
TGTGCCAGGACCAACCTCGGGGGGGTTGAGACCCAGTACTTC
CARTNLGGVETQYF
>TRBV10-3|.|TRBJ1-2|TRBD1
TGTGCCATCAGTGAGGGAAGAGGGGGCGGCTACACCTTC
CAISEGRGGGYTF
>TRBV19|.|TRBJ2-5|TRBD2
TGTGCCAGTAGTAAGCGGACTAGCGGGGAAGAGACCCAGTACTTC
CASSKRTSGEETQYF
>TRBV11-2|.|TRBJ2-3|TRBD2
TGTGCCAGCAGCTTAAGGACTAGCGGGGCCACAGATACGCAGTATTTT
CASSLRTSGATDTQYF
>TRBV3-1/TRBV3-2|.|TRBJ1-5|TRBD1
TGTGCCAGCAGCCCTGCACGGACAGGGGAGGATCAGCCCCAGCATTTT
CASSPARTGEDQPQHF
>TRBV30|.|TRBJ1-3|.
TGTGCCTGGAGTGTAAGAACCGTGAGGGGAAACACCATATATTTT
CAWSVRTVRGNTIYF
>TRBV19|.|TRBJ2-7|.
TGTGCCAGTAGTATAAATCAGGCAGCGGGCGAGCAGTACTTC
CASSINQAAGEQYF
>TRBV9|.|TRBJ1-2|.
TGTGCCAGCAGCGTAGCTACGAGCGGGGGCCCAAACCCTAACTATGGCTACACCTTC
CASSVATSGGPNPNYGYTF
>TRBV7-7|.|TRBJ2-1|.
TGTGCCAGCAGCTTATCCCACCAGGGTACGGATGAGCAGTTCTTC
CASSLSHQGTDEQFF
>TRBV5-5|.|TRBJ1-1|.
TGTGCCAGCAGCCTTGGGGGGACGGGGAACACTGAAGCTTTCTTT
CASSLGGTGNTEAFF
>TRBV7-3|.|TRBJ1-2|TRBD1
TGTGCCAGCAGCTTAACCGCGGGACAGAACTATGGCTACACCTTC
CASSLTAGQNYGYTF
>TRBV18|.|TRBJ2-1|.
TGTGCCAGCTCACGGGACTTGGGGGTTAGCAATGAGCAGTTCTTC
CASSRDLGVSNEQFF
>TRBV18|.|TRBJ2-5|TRBD2
TGTGCCAGCTCACCGATAGCGGGGAACCAAGAGACCCAGTACTTC
CASSPIAGNQETQYF
>TRBV5-6|.|TRBJ1-3|TRBD1
TGTGCCAGCAGCCCTACAGGGGGGGTCGGAAACACCATATATTTT
CASSPTGGVGNTIYF
>TRBV30|.|TRBJ1-2|.
TGTGCCTGGATCGGGACTACGTATTCTTTCAACTATGGCTACACCTTC
CAWIGTTYSFNYGYTF
>TRBV14|.|TRBJ1-6|.
TGTGCCAGCAGCCAATTGAGCTCCTATAATTCACCCCTCCACTTT
CASSQLSSYNSPLHF
>TRBV7-2|.|TRBJ2-7|TRBD2
TGTGCCAGCAGCTTAGCCCTAGCGGGGGCCTCCTACGGGCAGTACTTC
CASSLALAGASYGQYF
>TRBV12-5|.|TRBJ2-7|.
TGTGCTAGTGGCCCCGGGGGCTACGAGCAGTACTTC
CASGPGGYEQYF
>TRBV28|.|TRBJ1-5|TRBD1
TGTGCCAGCAGCGGAACAGGGGCTAATCAGCCCCAGCATTTT
CASSGTGANQPQHF
>TRBV20-1|few|TRBJ2-7|.
TGCAGTGCTAGTCTAGGAGAGTACGAGCAGTACTTC
CSASLGEYEQYF
>TRBV15|.|TRBJ1-4|TRBD1
TGTGCCACCAGCGACCGGGTTGGGACAGGCACTTACGCAACTAATGAAAAACTGTTTTTT
CATSDRVGTGTYATNEKLFF
>TRBV5-4|.|TRBJ1-2|.
TGTGCCAGCATTCTGGTGTCGACGCCCGAGGAGCTCTATGGCTACACCTTC
CASILVSTPEELYGYTF
>TRBV19|.|TRBJ1-4|.
TGTGCCAGTAGTATTGGAGACTACGGGACTCGGCATGAAAAACTGTTTTTT
CASSIGDYGTRHEKLFF
>TRBV10-3|.|TRBJ1-2|.
TGTGCCATCAAACCAGGGGATGGCTACACCTTC
CAIKPGDGYTF
>TRBV5-1|.|TRBJ1-5|TRBD1
TGCGCCAGCAGCTTGCGACAGGGACATCAGCCCCAGCATTTT
CASSLRQGHQPQHF
>TRBV2|.|TRBJ1-5|TRBD1
TGTGCCAGCAGCCCGGACAGGGGAGGATATAGCAATCAGCCCCAGCATTTT
CASSPDRGGYSNQPQHF
>TRBV12-5|.|TRBJ1-5|.
TGTGCTAGTGGTTTTATCGGTGGGAGGGCTGATAGCAATCAGCCCCAGCATTTT
CASGFIGGRADSNQPQHF
>TRBV5-1|.|TRBJ2-3|TRBD1
TGCGCCAGCAGCTTTCAGGGGGAGACAGATACGCAGTATTTT
CASSFQGETDTQYF
>TRBV2|.|TRBJ1-6|TRBD1
TGTGCCAGCAGACGGACAGGGAAAGCGGTATCCTATAATTCACCCCTCCACTTT
CASRRTGKAVSYNSPLHF
>TRBV6-6|.|TRBJ1-2|.
TGTGCCAGCAGTCGCTTATCCGGGACAATCACTAGCTATGGCTACACCTTC
CASSRLSGTITSYGYTF
>TRBV2|.|TRBJ1-2|TRBD1
TGTGCCAGCAGCGACGCTGGGACAGGGGCTTCCTATGGCTACACCTTC
CASSDAGTGASYGYTF
>TRBV7-8|.|TRBJ2-1|.
TGTGCCAGCAGCTTTACCCGGGGTGGGAATGAGCAGTTCTTC
CASSFTRGGNEQFF
>TRBV5-1|few|TRBJ2-1|.
TGCGCCAGCAGCTCCCTCGACAGGCCCTCTTACAATGAGCAGTTCTTC
CASSSLDRPSYNEQFF
>TRBV30|.|TRBJ2-1|TRBD1
TGTGCCTGGAGTCGGACAGGGGGTGAGGATGAGCAGTTCTTC
CAWSRTGGEDEQFF
>TRBV19|.|TRBJ1-5|.
TGTGCCACCTCGTGGGCCAGCAATCAGCCCCAGCATTTT
CATSWASNQPQHF
>TRBV2|.|TRBJ1-3|.
TGTGCCAGCAATTACTTTCCTGGAAACACCATATATTTT
CASNYFPGNTIYF
>TRBV12-3/TRBV12-4|.|TRBJ2-2|.
TGTGCCAGCCGACAAGGGGGGGCCGGGGAGCTGTTTTTT
CASRQGGAGELFF
>TRBV9|.|TRBJ2-1|TRBD2
TGTGCCAGCAGCGTAGTTTTCAGCGGGGGGTTCCATGAGCAGTTCTTC
CASSVVFSGGFHEQFF
>TRBV5-6|.|TRBJ1-1|.
TGTGCCAGCAGCTCGTTGACATGGGCTGAAGCTTTCTTT
CASSSLTWAEAFF
>TRBV5-1|.|TRBJ1-1|.
TGCGCCAGCAGTCCTCCCTCGAACACTGAAGCTTTCTTT
CASSPPSNTEAFF
>TRBV10-2|.|TRBJ2-5|TRBD2
TGCGCCAGCGGGGAAGCGGGGTGGGAGACCCAGTACTTC
CASGEAGWETQYF